The 13 T cell receptor beta chains below all came from one sample that was sequenced in a study of control samples from healthy donors and cancer patients. Clones were sequenced by immunoSEQ multiplex PCR, and TCRdb holds only the in-frame ones, with some missing. The sample lists about 120,000 clones, 87% occurring once. The sample taken for sequencing was blood. The receptor set was obtained from a man between 18 and 29 years old in good health.

The V and J genes are TRBV28 and TRBJ1-1; D unclear. The germline gives CDR1 MDHEN, CDR2 SYDVKM. The CDR3 is 12 residues long. V was shortened by 5 bases and J by 5 bases, with 9 bases between the two germline ends. The CDR3 spells CASSTAGTEAFF. CDR3 DNA sequence: TGTGCCAGCAGTACTGCCGGAACTGAAGCTTTCTTT.

The chain joins TRBV27 to TRBJ2-7; D is unresolved. Germline CDR1 is MNHEY and CDR2 is SMNVEV (reference sequence). This CDR3 has 13 amino acids. Trimming stripped 5 bases from V and 2 bases from J, with 10 bases between. The CDR3 DNA sequence: TGTGCCAGCAGTAGCGCGGAAGCCTACGAGCAGTACTTC. Translated, it gives CASSSAEAYEQYF.

This clone was found a few times. V is TRBV12-2 and J is TRBJ1-2. TRBV12-2 is a known pseudogene. The CDR3 length is 16 residues. The chain's CDR3 is CASRLPISDCNYGYTF. Written as DNA, the CDR3 is TGTGCAAGTCGCTTACCAATATCCGATTGTAACTATGGCTACACCTTC.

The chain links TRBV7-6 to TRBJ1-3; TRBD1 aligns across 9 bases. Trimming removed 4 bases from V and 2 bases from J; junction bases left unmatched: 6. Germline V lookup: CDR1 SGHVS, CDR2 FNYEAQ. CDR3 length: 16 amino acids. CDR3 in amino acids: CASSWNTGGPGNTIYF. The CDR3, as DNA: TGTGCCAGCAGCTGGAATACAGGGGGCCCTGGAAACACCATATATTTT.

This rearrangement joins TRBV5-4 to TRBJ1-2, with 7 bases aligning to TRBD1. This CDR3 contains 15 residues. V was clipped by 2 bases and J by 1 base; unmatched bases: 5. Germline assignment: CDR1 SGHNT and CDR2 YYREEE (reference sequence). CDR3 nucleotides: TGTGCCAGCAGCTTCGCGACAGGGATTAACTATGGCTACACCTTC. This codes for CASSFATGINYGYTF.

J is TRBJ2-1 and V is TRBV20-1; D is unclear. Germline V gene data show CDR1 as DFQATT and CDR2 as SNEGSKA (reference sequence). The CDR3 is 9 residues long. Trimming left V 6 bases short and J 13 bases short, with 10 bases between. The CDR3 DNA reads TGCAGTGCCGAAGTCGAACAGTTCTTC. It yields the protein CSAEVEQFF.

The chain carries TRBV5-1 and TRBJ1-1; D gene ambiguous. Per the germline V gene, CDR1 is SGHRS and CDR2 is YFSETQ. The CDR3 has 13 amino acids. Trimming took 2 bases from V and 0 from J, leaving 5 bases between them. The CDR3 reads CASSLEMNTEAFF. CDR3 in DNA: TGCGCCAGCAGCTTAGAAATGAACACTGAAGCTTTCTTT.

This rearrangement joins TRBV18 to TRBJ2-7; D not certain. Germline V CDR1 and CDR2: KGHSH, LQKENI. V shed 1 base and J shed 4 bases, with 8 bases lying between them. The CDR3 totals 13 residues. The CDR3 DNA reads TGTGCCAGCTCACCACAGGGTAATTACGAGCAGTACTTC. This encodes CASSPQGNYEQYF.

This clone showed up just once. The rearrangement uses TRBV18 and TRBJ1-2, with TRBD1 as a possible D gene (5 bases). Germline lookup yields CDR1 KGHSH and CDR2 LQKENI. V lost 3 bases, J lost 10 bases, and 12 bases lay in between. CDR3 length: 12 residues. The CDR3: CASSPSGTSYTF. The CDR3 region has the DNA TGTGCCAGCTCACCCTCCGGGACCTCCTACACCTTC.

This chain connects TRBV5-6 to TRBJ2-1, with TRBD1 identical over 7 bases. The length of the CDR3 is 15 residues. Germline V CDR1 and CDR2: SGHDT, YYEEEE. Trimming took 3 bases from V and 3 from J; bases not matched to a gene: 6. The CDR3 bases are TGTGCCAGCAGCTCTCCCGGGACAGTCTACAATGAGCAGTTCTTC. Protein: CASSSPGTVYNEQFF.

The V call is TRBV9, the J call TRBJ2-1; 7 nucleotides match TRBD2. The J segment lost 7 bases and the V segment lost 0 bases, leaving 4 bases of the junction unmatched. CDR3 length: 14 residues. The germline V gene encodes CDR1 SGDLS and CDR2 YYNGEE. CDR3 sequence: CASSVAGGINEQFF. CDR3 in DNA: TGTGCCAGCAGCGTAGCGGGAGGCATAAATGAGCAGTTCTTC.

The chain is built from TRBV3-1 (or the pseudogene TRBV3-2) and TRBJ2-2; D is possibly TRBD1 (6 bases). V dropped 2 bases and J dropped 6 bases, with 19 bases sitting between them. Germline lookup yields CDR1 LGHDT and CDR2 YNNKEL (reference sequence). This CDR3 region has 17 residues. The CDR3 DNA is TGTGCCAGCAGCCAAATTTTCACCGGGACACCAGCCGGGGAGCTGTTTTTT. This codes for CASSQIFTGTPAGELFF.

The genes are TRBV6-2 or TRBV6-3 and TRBJ1-1; 7 nucleotides align to TRBD1. This CDR3 spans 19 amino acids. V shed 0 bases, J shed 1 base, and the junction held 14 bases outside the gene matches. Germline CDR1 reads MNHEY; CDR2 reads SVGEGT. CDR3 in amino acids: CASSYSIGAPGGENTEAFF. The DNA of the CDR3 is TGTGCCAGCAGTTACTCGATAGGCGCGCCAGGGGGGGAGAACACTGAAGCTTTCTTT.